A selection of T cell receptor beta chains follows, all from one sample in a study of radiotherapy plus CTLA-4 blockade in lung cancer. Sequenced by immunoSEQ multiplex PCR; TCRdb stores in-frame clones only, minus some. This table has 50,000 to 85,000 clones, approximately 82% appearing once. Sample: peripheral blood, taken from a patient treated with radiotherapy plus ipilimumab. The receptors originated from a human donor with non-small cell lung cancer who had a partial response to radiotherapy plus ipilimumab. The CDR3 runs from the conserved cysteine through the conserved F or W. D genes are given only for firm matches. Some rows have no size entry. The others give once, few or many, or a class for an expanded clone.

v_call	d_call	clone_size	j_call	cdr3_aa	cdr3_nt
TRBV7-2	-	-	TRBJ1-2	CASSLQGPNYGYTF	TGTGCCAGCAGCTTGCAGGGGCCGAACTATGGCTACACCTTC
TRBV6-6	-	-	TRBJ2-7	CASSYSAGTYEQYF	TGTGCCAGCAGTTACTCTGCAGGGACCTACGAGCAGTACTTC
TRBV19	-	-	TRBJ2-7	CASSGGTVTYEQYF	TGTGCCAGTAGTGGAGGGACAGTCACCTACGAGCAGTACTTC
TRBV5-1	-	-	TRBJ2-3	CASNRETSTDTQYF	TGCGCCAGCAACAGGGAAACTAGCACAGATACGCAGTATTTT
TRBV28	-	-	TRBJ1-2	CASSADGTLNGYTF	TGTGCCAGCAGTGCCGACGGGACTCTTAATGGCTACACCTTC
TRBV5-1	TRBD1	-	TRBJ2-7	CASSQGTGGAEQYF	TGCGCCAGCAGCCAAGGGACAGGGGGCGCCGAGCAGTACTTC
TRBV25-1	-	-	TRBJ1-4	CASSPNLGEKLFF	TGTGCCAGCAGTCCAAATCTCGGGGAAAAACTGTTTTTT
TRBV5-4	-	-	TRBJ2-5	CASSVEETQYF	TGTGCCAGCAGCGTAGAAGAGACCCAGTACTTC
TRBV5-1	TRBD2	-	TRBJ2-3	CASSPAAGGGTDTQYF	TGCGCCAGCAGCCCGGCCGCGGGAGGGGGTACAGATACGCAGTATTTT
TRBV28	TRBD2	-	TRBJ2-7	CASSPLGTNGLEQYF	TGTGCCAGCAGTCCGCTTGGGACTAATGGTCTCGAGCAGTACTTC
TRBV5-4	-	-	TRBJ2-1	CASSPATEAGRTYNEQFF	TGTGCCAGCAGCCCTGCTACTGAGGCGGGAAGGACCTACAATGAGCAGTTCTTC
TRBV7-9	TRBD2	once	TRBJ2-3	CASSFSSGSTDTQYF	TGTGCCAGCAGCTTCTCTAGCGGGAGCACAGATACGCAGTATTTT
TRBV2	TRBD1	-	TRBJ1-5	CASSEAGTVRREPQHF	TGTGCCAGCAGTGAAGCGGGGACAGTCCGACGGGAGCCCCAGCATTTT
TRBV7-8	TRBD2	few	TRBJ2-3	CASSLSGLADTQYF	TGTGCCAGCAGCTTATCGGGACTAGCAGATACGCAGTATTTT